This section outlines one T cell receptor (beta chain) sequence together with its context. Germline loops: CDR1 MNHEY, CDR2 SMNVEV (reference sequence). The CDR3 consists of 17 residues. The J segment lost 3 bases and the V segment lost 4 bases, leaving 6 bases of the junction unmatched. The sample is drawn from a study of shared clonotypes between healthy human individuals. Overall study context: Per donor, CD8 memory used one plate, CD8 naive used two, CD4 memory used three and CD4 naive used three.

Using immunoSEQ multiplex PCR, the repertoire was profiled, and TCRdb retains in-frame clones only, with some absent. The data show roughly 590,000 clones, with less than 97% seen just once and over 0.09% held by the top ten. Naive CD8 cells comprised CD45RO-negative, CCR7-positively selected cells, excluding terminally differentiated effector memory CD45RA+ cells. The receptor comes from a young woman in good health. The chain has TRBV27 and TRBJ2-1; 13 bases fit TRBD2. The source material was naive CD8+ T cells sorted from blood. In DNA, the CDR3 is TGTGCCAGCAGTTCCCTCGGGACTAGCGGGGTCTACAATGAGCAGTTCTTC. As protein: CASSSLGTSGVYNEQFF.